Listed here are 27 T cell receptor beta chains from one sample, sequenced in a study of CD4+ T cells in melanoma. Sequenced by immunoSEQ multiplex PCR; TCRdb stores in-frame clones only, minus some. The sample lists roughly 10,000 clones, roughly two thirds occurring once. The specimen was cells from a culture (not recorded whether cultured in vitro). These receptors were obtained from a human donor with melanoma.

This clone has a single count. The chain is built from TRBV28 and TRBJ2-5; 10 bases map to TRBD2. CDR3 length: 17 residues. Germline trimming cut 6 bases from V and 3 bases from J; bases unmatched to any gene: 13. CDR1 and CDR2 (germline): MDHEN, SYDVKM. This chain's CDR3 is CASSGGIGLAVEETQYF. CDR3 in DNA: TGTGCCAGCAGCGGAGGCATCGGACTAGCGGTTGAAGAGACCCAGTACTTC.

The chain couples TRBV6-6 to TRBJ2-2; unclear D gene. Trimming removed 6 bases at V and 7 bases at J, with 18 bases between. CDR3 length: 15 amino acids. Germline CDR1 and CDR2: MNHNY and SVGAGI (reference sequence). The CDR3 sequence is CASSTPFLEFGELFF. CDR3 bases: TGTGCCAGCAGCACACCCTTTCTAGAGTTCGGGGAGCTGTTTTTT.

This clone was picked up a small number of times. The gene calls are TRBV18 and TRBJ1-2, with 9 bases fitting TRBD1. Germline loops: CDR1 KGHSH, CDR2 LQKENI. This CDR3 has 18 residues. The V segment lost 4 bases and the J segment 8 bases; nucleotides outside the gene matches: 20. The CDR3 sequence is CASSLARTGGSNYGGYTF. The CDR3 nucleotides read TGTGCCAGCTCACTCGCGAGAACAGGGGGCTCTAACTATGGCGGCTACACCTTC.

The chain employs TRBV7-3 and TRBJ2-3; D may correspond to TRBD1 or TRBD2 (5 bases each). The V end lost 5 bases, the J end lost 3 bases, and 18 bases lay between the germline ends. This CDR3 is 16 amino acids long. Per germline, CDR1 SGHTA and CDR2 FQGTGA. Written as DNA, the CDR3 is TGTGCCAGCAGCCCGGGGACGGTCAGGTCAACAGATACGCAGTATTTT. It codes for CASSPGTVRSTDTQYF.

The CDR3 DNA sequence: TGTGCCAGCAGCTTGGGTCGCCTGAACACTGAAGCTTTCTTT. Amino acids: CASSLGRLNTEAFF. The chain has TRBV5-6 and TRBJ1-1; D gene ambiguous. Germline V gives CDR1 SGHDT, CDR2 YYEEEE. This CDR3 has 14 amino acids. The ends were cut back, 0 bases at V and 0 bases at J, with 6 bases in the middle.

The rearrangement links TRBV10-1 to TRBJ1-2; D is unclear. The germline V gene has CDR1 WNHNN and CDR2 SYGVQD (reference sequence). The CDR3 runs 14 residues. V was cut by 4 bases and J by 6 bases, with 15 bases left in between. The CDR3 protein is CASSVEYRGDGYTF. The CDR3 DNA follows: TGCGCCAGCAGTGTTGAATATCGCGGTGATGGCTACACCTTC.

This clone has a handful of counts. The V and J genes are TRBV2 and TRBJ1-4; no firm D call. The CDR3 extends over 11 amino acids. V lost 3 bases to trimming and J lost 8 bases, with 4 bases between them. Per the germline V gene, CDR1 is SNHLY and CDR2 is FYNNEI. The CDR3 sequence is CASSDWEKLFF. CDR3 DNA: TGTGCCAGCAGTGATTGGGAAAAACTGTTTTTT. Looking up the rest from reference TRBV2 and TRBJ1-4 gives the full variable domain: EPEVTQTPSHQVTQMGQEVILRCVPISNHLYFYWYRQILGQKVEFLVSFYNNEISEKSEIFDDQFSVERPDGSNFTLKIRSTKLEDSAMYFCASSDWEKLFFGSGTQLSVL.

The V call is TRBV4-1, the J call TRBJ2-7, with D hard to call. CDR1 and CDR2 from the germline V gene are MGHRA and YSYEKL. Trimming took off 4 bases at V and 3 bases at J, with 13 bases between the two ends. The length of the CDR3 is 14 residues. CDR3 sequence: CASSPREPIYEQYF. In nucleotides, the CDR3 is TGCGCCAGCAGCCCACGAGAGCCGATCTACGAGCAGTACTTC.

For the CDR3, the DNA is TGTGCCAGCAGCACCTTTAGCGGGCCATACAATGAGCAGTTCTTC. This gives the protein CASSTFSGPYNEQFF. The chain couples TRBV7-2 to TRBJ2-1; 7 bases fit TRBD2. The junction had 8 bases not matched to a gene; V was cut back by 5 bases and J by 4 bases. The CDR3 runs 15 residues. Germline V gene lookup returns CDR1 SGHTA and CDR2 FQGNSA.

The table lists this clone with a count of one. The chain joins TRBV5-4 to TRBJ2-3; 7 bases fit TRBD1. Per the germline V gene, CDR1 is SGHNT and CDR2 is YYREEE (reference sequence). The CDR3 sequence is 15 residues long. After removal of 4 bases from V and 4 bases from J, the junction contained 9 bases not matched to a gene. The CDR3 region is CASSETGLTADTQYF. The CDR3 bases are TGTGCCAGCAGCGAGACAGGGTTAACAGCAGATACGCAGTATTTT.

The chain couples TRBV7-6 to TRBJ1-3, with TRBD1 identical over 9 bases. The CDR3 is made up of 17 amino acids. The trim removed 4 bases at V and 4 bases at J, leaving 11 bases unmatched. CDR1 and CDR2 from the germline V gene are SGHVS and FNYEAQ. The CDR3 sequence is CASSSRFTGGEGNTIYF. CDR3 nucleotide sequence: TGTGCCAGCAGCTCCCGATTCACAGGGGGCGAGGGAAACACCATATATTTT.

This rearrangement joins TRBV2 to TRBJ2-2; D possibly corresponds to TRBD1 (6 bases). Germline values: CDR1 SNHLY, CDR2 FYNNEI. This CDR3 is 14 amino acids long. V shed 6 bases and J shed 2 bases, with 10 bases lying between them. The CDR3 region is CASRSRGNTGELFF. The CDR3 region has the DNA TGTGCCAGCAGGAGCAGGGGAAACACCGGGGAGCTGTTTTTT.

The gene calls are TRBV6-5 and TRBJ1-6; D ambiguous. Germline values: CDR1 MNHEY, CDR2 SVGAGI. This CDR3 is built from 14 residues. V was pared by 6 bases and J by 6 bases, with 12 bases between. In DNA form, the CDR3 reads TGTGCCAGCAGGAGTCGGACTCTTAATTCACCCCTCCACTTT. Translating gives CASRSRTLNSPLHF.

This rearrangement joins TRBV2 to TRBJ2-3, with TRBD2 matching over 10 bases. The CDR3 loop spans 15 amino acids. V lost 6 bases and J lost 4; bases outside the gene matches: 7. Germline V CDR1 and CDR2: SNHLY, FYNNEI. The CDR3 is CASSPGTSVADTQYF. The CDR3 nucleotides read TGTGCCAGCAGCCCTGGGACTAGCGTAGCAGATACGCAGTATTTT.

The chain uses TRBV5-1 and TRBJ2-3; possible D gene TRBD1, 6 bases. CDR1 and CDR2 from the germline V gene are SGHRS and YFSETQ. This CDR3 is built from 15 residues. Deletions cut 1 base from V and 0 bases from J, with 9 bases between. The CDR3 coding sequence is TGCGCCAGCAGCTTGCAGGGGCGAAGCACAGATACGCAGTATTTT. It codes for CASSLQGRSTDTQYF.

The rearrangement joins TRBV16 to TRBJ2-7; D is possibly TRBD2 (6 bases). CDR1 is KGHSY, CDR2 FQNENV, per germline. This CDR3 is 16 amino acids long. V was pared by 0 bases and J by 2 bases, with 14 bases between. CDR3 in DNA: TGTGCCAGCAGCCAATCGATTGTACGGGGGACCTACGAGCAGTACTTC. Translation gives CASSQSIVRGTYEQYF. Variable domain in full (rest from reference TRBV16 and TRBJ2-7): GEEVAQTPKHLVRGEGQKAKLYCAPIKGHSYVFWYQQVLKNEFKFLISFQNENVFDETGMPKERFSAKCLPNSPCSLEIQATKLEDSAVYFCASSQSIVRGTYEQYFGPGTRLTVT.

The genes are TRBV19 and TRBJ2-5; D ambiguous. Judging by the DNA end, TRBJ2-7 fits better; the J call may be wrong. Germline CDR1 reads LNHDA; CDR2 reads SQIVND (reference sequence). This CDR3 comprises 14 residues. The CDR3 DNA reads TGTGCCAGTAGTATGGGCCATTTGGACTACGAGCAGTACTTC. Translated, it gives CASSMGHLDYEQYF.

This clone occurred a few times. CDR3 bases: TGTGCCAGCTCACCACTTCAGGGGCGCTATGGCTACACCTTC. Translating it yields CASSPLQGRYGYTF. This chain joins TRBV18 and TRBJ1-2, with D tentatively TRBD1 (6 bases). The germline V gene has CDR1 KGHSH and CDR2 LQKENI. CDR3 length: 14 residues. V was trimmed by 1 base and J by 4 bases, leaving 10 bases between them.

V usage is TRBV2 and J usage is TRBJ1-2; D not resolved. CDR1 and CDR2 from the germline V gene are SNHLY and FYNNEI. The CDR3 extends over 12 amino acids. V shed 5 bases and J shed 7 bases, with 11 bases lying between them. CDR3 in amino acids: CASSTGPSGYTF. CDR3 coding DNA: TGTGCCAGCAGTACCGGGCCGAGTGGCTACACCTTC.

To note about this clone: A far larger clone is one base from this, pointing to a likely read error. The rearrangement links TRBV5-1 to TRBJ1-1; D possibly corresponds to TRBD1 (6 bases). CDR3 size: 15 residues. CDR1 is SGHRS and CDR2 is YFSETQ in the germline V gene. V lost 4 bases and J lost 1, with 14 bases in between. CDR3 in amino acids: CASSQGGGWNTEAFF. CDR3 nucleotides: TGCGCCAGCAGCCAAGGGGGGGGATGGAACACTGAAGCTTTCTTT.

V and J are TRBV10-2 and TRBJ2-1, with D perhaps TRBD1 or TRBD2 (5 bases each). Germline V gene data show CDR1 as WSHSY and CDR2 as SAAADI. Trimming removed 7 bases at V and 7 bases at J, with 17 bases between. This CDR3 region has 14 residues. The CDR3 spells CASTSSGTENEQFF. The CDR3, as DNA: TGCGCCAGCACGAGCTCCGGGACGGAGAATGAGCAGTTCTTC.

J is TRBJ1-4 and V is TRBV5-5; D is uncertain. Germline loops: CDR1 SGHKS, CDR2 YYEKEE (reference sequence). With 4 bases removed from V and 6 bases from J, the gap between germline ends came to 19 bases. The CDR3 contains 16 residues. CDR3 nucleotides: TGTGCCAGCAGCCTAAACCCCAGGCTGGTGGATGAAAAACTGTTTTTT. This codes for CASSLNPRLVDEKLFF.

The chain employs TRBV7-9 and TRBJ1-1; possibly TRBD1 for D (5 bases). The CDR3 sequence is 16 residues long. Germline assignment: CDR1 SEHNR and CDR2 FQNEAQ (reference sequence). Trimming shortened V by 1 base and J by 6 bases, and 18 bases separated the two germline ends. Here the CDR3 reads CASSLDIPTTGAEAFF. CDR3 in DNA: TGTGCCAGCAGCTTAGATATCCCCACTACAGGTGCTGAAGCTTTCTTT.

The chain combines TRBV18 with TRBJ2-7, with D perhaps TRBD1 or TRBD2 (5 bases each). Germline V gene data show CDR1 as KGHSH and CDR2 as LQKENI. This CDR3 spans 15 amino acids. The V and J ends lost 2 bases and 0 bases respectively, with 11 bases between them. CDR3 DNA: TGTGCCAGCTCACCAAGGGCAGGGACCTCCTACGAGCAGTACTTC. It is translated as CASSPRAGTSYEQYF. Variable domain in full (rest from reference TRBV18 and TRBJ2-7): NAGVMQNPRHLVRRRGQEARLRCSPMKGHSHVYWYRQLPEEGLKFMVYLQKENIIDESGMPKERFSAEFPKEGPSILRIQQVVRGDSAAYFCASSPRAGTSYEQYFGPGTRLTVT.

A few counts support this clone. The CDR3 nucleotides are TGTGCCAGTGGGAACGGTAGATCGAGTACATCTGAAGCTTTCTTT. It encodes CASGNGRSSTSEAFF. V usage is TRBV2 and J usage is TRBJ1-1; D gene uncertain. Trimming left V 9 bases short and J 6 bases short, with 23 bases between. Germline CDR1 and CDR2: SNHLY and FYNNEI. There are 15 residues in the CDR3.

The chain combines TRBV5-6 with TRBJ2-3; a possible D gene is TRBD2 (5 bases). V gave up 2 bases and J gave up 0 bases, with 13 bases separating them. The CDR3 runs to 16 residues. Germline loops: CDR1 SGHDT, CDR2 YYEEEE. The CDR3 DNA follows: TGTGCCAGCAGCTTCTTATCAACTAGAAGCACAGATACGCAGTATTTT. Translation gives CASSFLSTRSTDTQYF. The entire variable domain, with the rest obtained from reference TRBV5-6 and TRBJ2-3, is as follows: DAGVTQSPTHLIKTRGQQVTLRCSPKSGHDTVSWYQQALGQGPQFIFQYYEEEERQRGNFPDRFSGHQFPNYSSELNVNALLLGDSALYLCASSFLSTRSTDTQYFGPGTRLTVL.

Concerning this clone: At the DNA level, this CDR3 is encoded by other sequences in the same sample as well. The CDR3 coding sequence is TGTGCCAGCAGCCGGGAGACAGACTCCTACGAGCAGTACTTC. Its protein is CASSRETDSYEQYF. This chain joins TRBV5-4 and TRBJ2-7; perhaps TRBD2 as D (6 bases). Trimming shortened V by 4 bases and J by 0 bases, and 11 bases separated the two germline ends. The CDR3 runs 14 residues. CDR1 and CDR2 (germline): SGHNT, YYREEE (reference sequence).